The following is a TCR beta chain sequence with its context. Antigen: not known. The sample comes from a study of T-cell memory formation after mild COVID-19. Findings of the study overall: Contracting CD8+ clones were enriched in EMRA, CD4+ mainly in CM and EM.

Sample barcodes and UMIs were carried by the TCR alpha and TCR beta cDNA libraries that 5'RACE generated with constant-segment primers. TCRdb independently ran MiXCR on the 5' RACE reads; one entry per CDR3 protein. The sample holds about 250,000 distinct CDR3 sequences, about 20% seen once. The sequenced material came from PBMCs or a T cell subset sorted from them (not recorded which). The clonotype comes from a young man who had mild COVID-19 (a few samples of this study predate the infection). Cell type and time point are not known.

CDR3 DNA: TGTGCCAGCAGCTTAGCAGGGGAAGGTGAAGCTTTCTTT. This encodes CASSLAGEGEAFF. This rearrangement joins TRBV7-9 to TRBJ1-1, with a tentative D call TRBD1 (5 bases). This CDR3 contains 13 residues. Germline lookup yields CDR1 SEHNR and CDR2 FQNEAQ (reference sequence). Trimming cost V 0 bases and J 7 bases, with 9 bases left between them. The full variable domain, with the rest looked up from reference TRBV7-9 and TRBJ1-1, is DTGVSQNPRHKITKRGQNVTFRCDPISEHNRLYWYRQTLGQGPEFLTYFQNEAQLEKSRLLSDRFSAERPKGSFSTLEIQRTEQGDSAMYLCASSLAGEGEAFFGQGTRLTVV.